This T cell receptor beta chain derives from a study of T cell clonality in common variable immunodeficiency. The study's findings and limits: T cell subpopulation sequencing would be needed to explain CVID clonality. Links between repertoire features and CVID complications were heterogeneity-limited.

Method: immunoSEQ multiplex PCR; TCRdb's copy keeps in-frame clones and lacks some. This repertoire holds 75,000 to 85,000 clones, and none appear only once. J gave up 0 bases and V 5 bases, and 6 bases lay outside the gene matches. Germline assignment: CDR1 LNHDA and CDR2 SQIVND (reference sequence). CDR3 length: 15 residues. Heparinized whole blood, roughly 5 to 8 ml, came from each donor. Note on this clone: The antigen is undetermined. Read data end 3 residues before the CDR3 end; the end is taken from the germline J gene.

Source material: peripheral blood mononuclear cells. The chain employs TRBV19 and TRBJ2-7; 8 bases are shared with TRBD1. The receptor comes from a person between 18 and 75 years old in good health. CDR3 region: CASSPGTGSSYEQYF. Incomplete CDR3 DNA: TGTGCCAGTAGTCCCGGGACAGGAAGCTCCTACGAG.